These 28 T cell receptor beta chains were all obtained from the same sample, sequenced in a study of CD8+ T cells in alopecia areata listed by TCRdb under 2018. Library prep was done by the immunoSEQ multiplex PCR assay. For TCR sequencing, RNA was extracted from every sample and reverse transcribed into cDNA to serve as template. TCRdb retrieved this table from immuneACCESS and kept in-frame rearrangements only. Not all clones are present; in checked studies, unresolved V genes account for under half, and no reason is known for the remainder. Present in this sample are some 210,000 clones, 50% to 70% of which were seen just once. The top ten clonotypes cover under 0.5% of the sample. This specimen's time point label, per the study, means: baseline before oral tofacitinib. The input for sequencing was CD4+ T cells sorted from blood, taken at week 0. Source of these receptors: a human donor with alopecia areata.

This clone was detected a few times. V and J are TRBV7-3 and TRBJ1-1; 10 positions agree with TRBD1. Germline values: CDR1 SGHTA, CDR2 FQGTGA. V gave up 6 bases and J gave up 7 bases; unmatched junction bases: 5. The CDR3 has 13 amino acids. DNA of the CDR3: TGTGCCAGCAGTAGGGACAGGGGAGTTGAAGCTTTCTTT. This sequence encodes CASSRDRGVEAFF.

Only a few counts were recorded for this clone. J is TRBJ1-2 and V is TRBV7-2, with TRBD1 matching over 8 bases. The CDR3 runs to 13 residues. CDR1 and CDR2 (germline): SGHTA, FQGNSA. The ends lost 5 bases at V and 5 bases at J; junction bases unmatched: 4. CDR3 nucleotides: TGTGCCAGCAGCACGTGGACAGGGTATGGCTACACCTTC. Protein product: CASSTWTGYGYTF.

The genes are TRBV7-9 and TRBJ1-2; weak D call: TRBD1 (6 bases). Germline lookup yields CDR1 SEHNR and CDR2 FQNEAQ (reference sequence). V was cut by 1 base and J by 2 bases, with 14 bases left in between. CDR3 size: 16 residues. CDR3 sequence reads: CASSLEGPGANYGYTF. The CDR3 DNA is TGTGCCAGCAGCTTAGAAGGTCCAGGGGCGAACTATGGCTACACCTTC.

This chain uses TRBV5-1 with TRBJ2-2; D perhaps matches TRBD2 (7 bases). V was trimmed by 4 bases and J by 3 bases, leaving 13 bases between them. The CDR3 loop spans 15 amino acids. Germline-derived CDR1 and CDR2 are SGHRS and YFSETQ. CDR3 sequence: CASSDGGLDTGELFF. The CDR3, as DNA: TGCGCCAGCAGCGACGGGGGGCTCGACACCGGGGAGCTGTTTTTT.

The CDR3 region has the DNA TGTGCCAGCAGCCAAGAAGGGACAGGGGTCGATGAGCAGTTCTTC. This codes for CASSQEGTGVDEQFF. The chain joins TRBV27 to TRBJ2-1; TRBD1 matches at 10 bases. V dropped 6 bases and J dropped 8; count of bases not matched to a gene: 10. The CDR3 consists of 15 residues. CDR1 MNHEY and CDR2 SMNVEV come from the germline V gene (reference sequence).

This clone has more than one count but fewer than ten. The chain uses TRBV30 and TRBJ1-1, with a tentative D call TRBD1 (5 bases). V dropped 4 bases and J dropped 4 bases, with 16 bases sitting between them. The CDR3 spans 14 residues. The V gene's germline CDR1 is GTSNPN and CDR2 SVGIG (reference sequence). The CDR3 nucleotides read TGTGCCTGGATCCGGGCAGGGAATGTCACTGAAGCTTTCTTT. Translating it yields CAWIRAGNVTEAFF.

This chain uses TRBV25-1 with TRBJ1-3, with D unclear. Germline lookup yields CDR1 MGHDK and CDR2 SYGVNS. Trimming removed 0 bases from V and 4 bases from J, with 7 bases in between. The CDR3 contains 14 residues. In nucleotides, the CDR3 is TGTGCCAGCAGTGAATATAAACAGGGAAACACCATATATTTT. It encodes CASSEYKQGNTIYF.

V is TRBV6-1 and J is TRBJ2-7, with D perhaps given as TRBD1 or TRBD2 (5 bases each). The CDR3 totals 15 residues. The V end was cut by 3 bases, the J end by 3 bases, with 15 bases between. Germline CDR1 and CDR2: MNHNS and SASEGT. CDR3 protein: CASSDQPGPYYEQYF. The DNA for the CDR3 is TGTGCCAGCAGTGACCAACCGGGACCCTACTACGAGCAGTACTTC.

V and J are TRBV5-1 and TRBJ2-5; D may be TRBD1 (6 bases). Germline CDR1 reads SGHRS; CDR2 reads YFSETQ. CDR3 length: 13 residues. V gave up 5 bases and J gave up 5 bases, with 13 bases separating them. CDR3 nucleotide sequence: TGCGCCAGCAGGGAGACAGGTGGGGAGACCCAGTACTTC. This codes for CASRETGGETQYF.

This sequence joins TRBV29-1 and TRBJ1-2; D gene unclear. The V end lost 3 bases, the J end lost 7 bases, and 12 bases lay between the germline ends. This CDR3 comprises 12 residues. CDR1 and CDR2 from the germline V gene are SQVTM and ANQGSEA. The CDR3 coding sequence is TGCAGCGTTGAGTTCGGGTTCTCTGGCTACACCTTC. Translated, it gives CSVEFGFSGYTF.

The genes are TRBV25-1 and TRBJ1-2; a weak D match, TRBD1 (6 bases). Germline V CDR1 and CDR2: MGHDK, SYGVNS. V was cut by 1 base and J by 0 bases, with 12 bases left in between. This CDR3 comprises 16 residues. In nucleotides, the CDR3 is TGTGCCAGCAGTGAATCAACCCGGACAGCTAACTATGGCTACACCTTC. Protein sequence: CASSESTRTANYGYTF.

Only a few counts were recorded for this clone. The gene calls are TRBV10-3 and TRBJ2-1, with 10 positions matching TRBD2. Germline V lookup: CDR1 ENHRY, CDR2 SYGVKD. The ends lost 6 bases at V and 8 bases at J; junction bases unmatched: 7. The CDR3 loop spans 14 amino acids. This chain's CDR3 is CAIRSSGSTHEQFF. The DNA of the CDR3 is TGTGCCATCAGGTCTAGCGGGAGTACCCATGAGCAGTTCTTC.

CDR3 coding DNA: TGTGCCAGCAGCACTGACAGGGGGCGGGAGACCCAGTACTTC. Its translation: CASSTDRGRETQYF. V usage is TRBV5-4 and J usage is TRBJ2-5; 10 positions agree with TRBD1. Germline V gives CDR1 SGHNT, CDR2 YYREEE (reference sequence). Losses at the gene ends were 4 bases for V and 5 bases for J; bases not matched to a gene: 5. The CDR3 extends over 14 amino acids.

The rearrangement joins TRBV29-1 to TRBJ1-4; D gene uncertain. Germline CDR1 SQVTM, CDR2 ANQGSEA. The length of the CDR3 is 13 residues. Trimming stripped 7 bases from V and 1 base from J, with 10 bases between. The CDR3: CSAQQQTNEKLFF. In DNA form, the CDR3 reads TGCAGCGCCCAGCAGCAAACTAATGAAAAACTGTTTTTT.

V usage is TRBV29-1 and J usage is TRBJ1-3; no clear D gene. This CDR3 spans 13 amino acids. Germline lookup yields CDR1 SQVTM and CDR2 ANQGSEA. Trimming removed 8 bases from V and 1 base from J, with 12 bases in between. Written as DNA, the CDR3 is TGCAGCTGTGTGGAGGGATCTGGAAACACCATATATTTT. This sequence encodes CSCVEGSGNTIYF.

The CDR3 DNA sequence: TGTGCCAGCAGTTACTCTGATTGGAGTGAAGCTTTCTTT. Protein: CASSYSDWSEAFF. The J gene is TRBJ1-1, the V gene TRBV6-5; no clear D. The CDR3 totals 13 residues. The V gene's germline CDR1 is MNHEY and CDR2 SVGAGI. Deletions cut 0 bases from V and 7 bases from J, with 9 bases between.

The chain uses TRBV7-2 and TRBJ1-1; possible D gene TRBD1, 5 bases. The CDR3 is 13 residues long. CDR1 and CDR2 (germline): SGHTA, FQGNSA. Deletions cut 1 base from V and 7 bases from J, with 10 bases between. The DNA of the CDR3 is TGTGCCAGCAGCTTAGTCGAGGGACTTGAAGCTTTCTTT. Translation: CASSLVEGLEAFF.

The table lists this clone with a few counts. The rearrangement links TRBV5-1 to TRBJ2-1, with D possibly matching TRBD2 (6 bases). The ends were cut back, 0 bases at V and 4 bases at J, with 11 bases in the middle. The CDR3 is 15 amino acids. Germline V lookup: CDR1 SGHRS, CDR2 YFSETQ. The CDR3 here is CASSLVAERYNEQFF. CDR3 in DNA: TGCGCCAGCAGCTTGGTAGCGGAGCGTTACAATGAGCAGTTCTTC.

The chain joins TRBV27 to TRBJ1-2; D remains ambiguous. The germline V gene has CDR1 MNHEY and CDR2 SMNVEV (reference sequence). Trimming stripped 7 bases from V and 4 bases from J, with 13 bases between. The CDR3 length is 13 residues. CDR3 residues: CASKNRGPYGYTF. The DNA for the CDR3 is TGTGCCAGCAAAAACCGGGGTCCCTATGGCTACACCTTC.

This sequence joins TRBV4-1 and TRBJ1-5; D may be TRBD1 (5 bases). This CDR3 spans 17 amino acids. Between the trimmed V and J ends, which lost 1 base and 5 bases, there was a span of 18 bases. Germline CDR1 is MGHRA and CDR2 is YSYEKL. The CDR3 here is CASSQGGRGGLHQPQHF. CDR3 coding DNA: TGCGCCAGCAGCCAAGGAGGAAGGGGCGGCCTTCATCAGCCCCAGCATTTT.

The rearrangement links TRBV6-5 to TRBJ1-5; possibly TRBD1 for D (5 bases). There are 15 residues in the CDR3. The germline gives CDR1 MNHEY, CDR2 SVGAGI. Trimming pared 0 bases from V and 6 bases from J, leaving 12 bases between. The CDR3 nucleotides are TGTGCCAGCAGTTACTCCTACGGGGGGGGTCAGCCCCAGCATTTT. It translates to CASSYSYGGGQPQHF.

The CDR3, as DNA: TGTGCCAGCTCAGCGACAGGGAACACTGAAGCTTTCTTT. Protein: CASSATGNTEAFF. The chain combines TRBV18 with TRBJ1-1, with D perhaps matching TRBD1 (6 bases). The CDR3 runs 13 residues. CDR1 is KGHSH, CDR2 LQKENI, per germline. The V end was cut by 5 bases, the J end by 1 base, with 8 bases between.

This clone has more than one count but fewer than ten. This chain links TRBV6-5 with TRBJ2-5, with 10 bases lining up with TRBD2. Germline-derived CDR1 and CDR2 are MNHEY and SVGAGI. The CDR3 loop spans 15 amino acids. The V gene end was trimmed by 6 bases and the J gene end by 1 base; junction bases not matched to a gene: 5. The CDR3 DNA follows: TGTGCCAGCAGGGGACGGACTAGCGGCCAAGAGACCCAGTACTTC. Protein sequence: CASRGRTSGQETQYF.

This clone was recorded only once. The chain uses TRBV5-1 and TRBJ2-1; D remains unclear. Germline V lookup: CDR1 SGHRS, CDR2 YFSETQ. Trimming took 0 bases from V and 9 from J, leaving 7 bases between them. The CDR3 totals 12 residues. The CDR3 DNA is TGCGCCAGCAGCTTGGGGATGGGTGAGCAGTTCTTC. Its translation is CASSLGMGEQFF.

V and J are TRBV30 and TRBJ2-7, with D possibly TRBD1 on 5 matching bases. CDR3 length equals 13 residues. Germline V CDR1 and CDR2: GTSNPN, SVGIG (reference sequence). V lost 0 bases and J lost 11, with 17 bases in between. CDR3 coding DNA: TGTGCCTGGAGTGTGAGCAGGGCCCGATTAGAGTACTTC. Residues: CAWSVSRARLEYF.

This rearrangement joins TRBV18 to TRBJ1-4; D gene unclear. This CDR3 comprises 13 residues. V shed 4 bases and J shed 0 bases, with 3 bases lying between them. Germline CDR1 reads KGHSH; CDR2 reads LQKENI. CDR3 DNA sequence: TGTGCCAGCTCACGAGCAACTAATGAAAAACTGTTTTTT. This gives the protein CASSRATNEKLFF.

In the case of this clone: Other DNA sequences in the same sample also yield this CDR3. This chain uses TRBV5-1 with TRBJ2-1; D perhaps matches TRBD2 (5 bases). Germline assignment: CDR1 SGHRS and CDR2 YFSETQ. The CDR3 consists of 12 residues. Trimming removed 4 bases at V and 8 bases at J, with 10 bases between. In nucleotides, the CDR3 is TGCGCCAGCAGCCTGGGGAGAGATGAGCAGTTCTTC. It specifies CASSLGRDEQFF.

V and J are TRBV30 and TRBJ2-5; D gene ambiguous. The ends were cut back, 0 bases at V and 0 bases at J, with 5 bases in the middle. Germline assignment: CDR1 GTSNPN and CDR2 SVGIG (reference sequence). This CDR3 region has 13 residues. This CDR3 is CAWSVAHQETQYF. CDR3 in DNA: TGTGCCTGGAGTGTGGCTCACCAAGAGACCCAGTACTTC.